The present T cell receptor beta chain was sequenced within a study of T cells in localized non-small cell lung cancer. Study-level findings and limits: Longer overall survival associated with higher blood T cell density; shorter survival with higher adjacent-lung clonality. Sequencing involved a lone tumor region, leaving heterogeneity possible. Highest T cell clonality was seen in uninvolved adjacent lung, surpassing that measured in tumor. A median of approximately 50 of the top 100 tumor clones appeared in adjacent lung, which was paired and uninvolved.

With regard to this clone: Its antigen remains unknown.

Method: immunoSEQ multiplex PCR; TCRdb's copy keeps in-frame clones and lacks some. The repertoire consists of around 25,000 clones, with roughly 92% occurring once and the leading ten covering 2.5% to 3%. The CDR3 covers 13 residues. Deletions cut 6 bases from V and 5 bases from J, with 13 bases between. The germline gives CDR1 MNHEY, CDR2 SMNVEV (reference sequence). This TCR was recovered from a woman between 35 and 70 years old with stage I lung adenocarcinoma. The J gene is TRBJ1-2, the V gene TRBV27, with D maybe TRBD1 (6 bases). The sequencing used peripheral blood, collected before any cancer treatment. For the CDR3, the DNA is TGTGCCAGCAGACAGGGTTTATTATATGGCTACACCTTC. As protein: CASRQGLLYGYTF.